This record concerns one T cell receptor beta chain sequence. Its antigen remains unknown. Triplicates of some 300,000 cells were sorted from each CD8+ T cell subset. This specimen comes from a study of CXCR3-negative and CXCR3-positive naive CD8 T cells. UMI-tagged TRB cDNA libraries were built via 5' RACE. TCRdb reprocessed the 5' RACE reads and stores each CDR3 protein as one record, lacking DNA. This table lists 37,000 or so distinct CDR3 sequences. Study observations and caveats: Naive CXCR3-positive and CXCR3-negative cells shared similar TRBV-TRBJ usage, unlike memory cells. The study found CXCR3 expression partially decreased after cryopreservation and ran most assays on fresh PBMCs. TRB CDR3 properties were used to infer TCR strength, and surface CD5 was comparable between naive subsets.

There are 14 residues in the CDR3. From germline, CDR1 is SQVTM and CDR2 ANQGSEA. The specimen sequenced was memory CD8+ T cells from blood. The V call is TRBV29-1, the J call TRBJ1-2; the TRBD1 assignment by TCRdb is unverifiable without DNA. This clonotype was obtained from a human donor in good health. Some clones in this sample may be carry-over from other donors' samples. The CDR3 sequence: CSVETGQTNYGYTF.